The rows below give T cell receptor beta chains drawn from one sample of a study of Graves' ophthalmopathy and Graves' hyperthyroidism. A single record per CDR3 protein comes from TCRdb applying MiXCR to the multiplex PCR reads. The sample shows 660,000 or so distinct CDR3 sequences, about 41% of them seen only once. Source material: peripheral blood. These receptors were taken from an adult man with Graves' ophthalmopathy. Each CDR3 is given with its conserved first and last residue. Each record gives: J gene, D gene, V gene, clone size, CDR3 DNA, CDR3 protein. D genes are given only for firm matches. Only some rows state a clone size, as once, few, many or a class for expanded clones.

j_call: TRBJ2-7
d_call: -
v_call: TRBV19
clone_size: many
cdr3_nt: TGTGCCAGTAGTATCCTACAGGGTCTCGCCTACGAGCAGTACTTC
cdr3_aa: CASSILQGLAYEQYF

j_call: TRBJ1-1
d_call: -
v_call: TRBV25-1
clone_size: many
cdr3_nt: TGTGCCAGCAGTGAATTGAAGGGGGTGAACACTGAAGCTTTCTTT
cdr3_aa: CASSELKGVNTEAFF

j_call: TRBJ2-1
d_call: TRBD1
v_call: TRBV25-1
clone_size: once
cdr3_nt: TGTGCCAGCAGTCGGGACAGGAAGTACAATGAGCAGTTCTTC
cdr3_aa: CASSRDRKYNEQFF

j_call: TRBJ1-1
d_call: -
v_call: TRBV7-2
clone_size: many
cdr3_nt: TGTGCCAGCAGCTTATCCCGTATAACTGAAGCTTTCTTT
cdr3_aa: CASSLSRITEAFF

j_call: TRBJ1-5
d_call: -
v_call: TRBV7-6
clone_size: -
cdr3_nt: TGTGCCAGCAGCAATACCGGTGAGCAGCCCCAGCATTTT
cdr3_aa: CASSNTGEQPQHF

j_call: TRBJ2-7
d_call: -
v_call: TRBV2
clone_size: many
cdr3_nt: TGTGCCAGCAGGGGACACGAGCAGTACTTC
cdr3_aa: CASRGHEQYF

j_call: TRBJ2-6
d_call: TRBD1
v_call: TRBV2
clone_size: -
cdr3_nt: TGTGCCAGCAGTTACGGGTGGGACAGGGCTAGGGTTGGGGCCAACGTCCTGACTTTC
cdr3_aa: CASSYGWDRARVGANVLTF

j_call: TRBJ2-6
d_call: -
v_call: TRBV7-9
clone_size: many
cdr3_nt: TGTGCCAGCAGCTCAGGTACGCAGGGGCGCTCTGGGGCCAACGTCCTGACTTTC
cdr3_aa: CASSSGTQGRSGANVLTF

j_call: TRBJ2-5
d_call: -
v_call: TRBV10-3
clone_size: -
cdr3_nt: TGTGCCATCAACACAACAGAGACCCAGTACTTC
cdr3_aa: CAINTTETQYF

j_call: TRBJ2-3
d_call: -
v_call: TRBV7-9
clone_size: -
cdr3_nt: TGTGCCAGCAGCCCCGGACTTCGGCAGTATTTT
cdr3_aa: CASSPGLRQYF

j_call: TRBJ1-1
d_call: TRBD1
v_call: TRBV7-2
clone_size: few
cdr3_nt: TGTGCCAGCAGCGCAGGACAGGGGTGGGAGAACACTGAAGCTTTCTTT
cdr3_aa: CASSAGQGWENTEAFF

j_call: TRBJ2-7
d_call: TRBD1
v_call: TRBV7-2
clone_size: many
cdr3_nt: TGTGCCAGCAGCCCCCCCGGGACAGGGAGATACGAGCAGTACTTC
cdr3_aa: CASSPPGTGRYEQYF

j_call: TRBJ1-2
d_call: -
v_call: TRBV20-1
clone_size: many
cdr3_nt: TGCAGTGCTAGTACTGGGGCTTATGGCTACACCTTC
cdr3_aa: CSASTGAYGYTF

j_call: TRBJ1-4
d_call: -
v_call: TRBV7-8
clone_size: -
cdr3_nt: TGTGCCAGCAGCTCCGGGCCCAGATTAGCCCATAATGAAAAACTGTTTTTT
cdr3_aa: CASSSGPRLAHNEKLFF

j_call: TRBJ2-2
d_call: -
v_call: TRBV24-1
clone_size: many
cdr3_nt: TGTGCCACCAGTGACAGGGGGAACACCGGGGAGCTGTTTTTT
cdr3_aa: CATSDRGNTGELFF

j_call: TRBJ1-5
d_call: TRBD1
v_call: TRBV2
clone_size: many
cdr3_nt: TGTGCCAGCAGTGAGACAGGGCAAAATCAGCCCCAGCATTTT
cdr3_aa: CASSETGQNQPQHF

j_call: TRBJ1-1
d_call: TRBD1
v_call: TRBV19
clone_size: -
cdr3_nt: TGTGCCACTCAGGACAGGGCGAACACTGAAGCTTTCTTT
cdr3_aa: CATQDRANTEAFF

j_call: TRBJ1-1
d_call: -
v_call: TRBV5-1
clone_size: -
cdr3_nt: TGCGCCAGCAGCTTGTCCAGGAACACTGAAGCTCTCTTT
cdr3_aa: CASSLSRNTEALF

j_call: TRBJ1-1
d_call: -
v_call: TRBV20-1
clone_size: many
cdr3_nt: TGCAGTGTCCCCGAGCCTGGGACTGAAGCTTTCTTT
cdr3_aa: CSVPEPGTEAFF

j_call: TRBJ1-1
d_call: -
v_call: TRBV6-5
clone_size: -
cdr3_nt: TGTGCCAGCAGGCTGAGTGGGGCTGAAGCTTTCTTT
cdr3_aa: CASRLSGAEAFF

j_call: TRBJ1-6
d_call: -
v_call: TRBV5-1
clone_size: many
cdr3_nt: TGCGCCAGCAGTGGGGTTGGAGATTCACCCCTCCACTTT
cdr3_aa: CASSGVGDSPLHF

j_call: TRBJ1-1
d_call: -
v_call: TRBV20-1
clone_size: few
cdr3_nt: TGCAGTGCTATAGGGACAAAGAACACTGAAGCTTTCTTT
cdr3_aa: CSAIGTKNTEAFF

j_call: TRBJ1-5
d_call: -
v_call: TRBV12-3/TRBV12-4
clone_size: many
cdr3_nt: TGTGCCAGCAGTTTAAGCGGACAGCCCCAGCATTTT
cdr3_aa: CASSLSGQPQHF

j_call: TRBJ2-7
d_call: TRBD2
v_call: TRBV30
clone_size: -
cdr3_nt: TGTGCCTGGAGTGTTGCTAGCGGGAGGTACGAGCAGTACTTC
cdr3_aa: CAWSVASGRYEQYF

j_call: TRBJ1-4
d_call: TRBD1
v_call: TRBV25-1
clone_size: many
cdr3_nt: TGTGCCAGCAGCTCCGGGACAGGGGTATCTAATGAAAAACTGTTTTTT
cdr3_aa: CASSSGTGVSNEKLFF

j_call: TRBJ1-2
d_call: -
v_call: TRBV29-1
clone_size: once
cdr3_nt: TGCAGCCAAGATCCGGGGAGGGAGCGCGGCTACACCTTC
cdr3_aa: CSQDPGRERGYTF

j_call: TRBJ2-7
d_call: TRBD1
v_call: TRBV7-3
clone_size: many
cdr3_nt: TGTGCCAGCAGCCAAGACAGGGGAGATTACGAGCAGTACTTC
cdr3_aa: CASSQDRGDYEQYF

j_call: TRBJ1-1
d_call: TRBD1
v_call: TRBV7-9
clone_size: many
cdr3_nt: TGTGCCAGCAGCTTTGCGGACAGGGCATTTAAAGCTTTCTTT
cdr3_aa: CASSFADRAFKAFF

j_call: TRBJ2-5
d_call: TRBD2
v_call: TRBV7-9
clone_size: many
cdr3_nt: TGTGCCAGCAGCTCCCCCTCGACAGGGGAGGGACTAGCGGGGGCCCGGTACTTC
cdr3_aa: CASSSPSTGEGLAGARYF

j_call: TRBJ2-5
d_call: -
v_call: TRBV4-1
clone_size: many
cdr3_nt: TGTGCCAGCAGCCAAGAGGAAGAGACCCAGTACTTC
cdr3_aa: CASSQEEETQYF

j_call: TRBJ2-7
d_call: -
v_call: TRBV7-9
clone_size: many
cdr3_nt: TGTGCCAGCAGCCCTAGGGGGTACGAGCAGTACTTC
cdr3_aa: CASSPRGYEQYF

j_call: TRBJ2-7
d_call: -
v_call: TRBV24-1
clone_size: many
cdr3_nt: TGTGCCACCAGGACGCCGACGGGCGAGCAGTACTTC
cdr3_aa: CATRTPTGEQYF

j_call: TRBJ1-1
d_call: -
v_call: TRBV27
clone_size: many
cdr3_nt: TGTGCCAGCAGACGTCGGGGTCGGACTGAAGCTTTCTTT
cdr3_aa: CASRRRGRTEAFF

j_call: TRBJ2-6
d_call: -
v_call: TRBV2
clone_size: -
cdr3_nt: TGTGCCAGCAGTTCACCATCTGGAGCCAACGTCCAGACTTTC
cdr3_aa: CASSSPSGANVQTF

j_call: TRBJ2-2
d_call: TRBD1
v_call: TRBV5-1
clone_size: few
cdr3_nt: TGCGCCAGCAGCGGACAGGCGGACACCGGGGAGCTGTTTTTT
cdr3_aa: CASSGQADTGELFF

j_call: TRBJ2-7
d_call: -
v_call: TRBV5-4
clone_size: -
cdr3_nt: TGTGCCAGCAGCGTAGACGGGGACTACGAGCAGTACTTC
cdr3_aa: CASSVDGDYEQYF

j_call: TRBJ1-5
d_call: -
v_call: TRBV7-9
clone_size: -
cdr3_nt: TGTGCCAGCAGCTTGGCTCCCTCGGGGATTAGCAATCAGCCCCAGCATTTT
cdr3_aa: CASSLAPSGISNQPQHF

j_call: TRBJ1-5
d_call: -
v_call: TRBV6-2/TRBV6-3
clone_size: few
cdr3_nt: TGTGCCAGCAGGCTGATGGAAGACAGCCAAAGCAATCAGCCCCAGCATTTT
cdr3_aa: CASRLMEDSQSNQPQHF

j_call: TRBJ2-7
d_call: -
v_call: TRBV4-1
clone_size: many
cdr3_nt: TGCGCCAGCAGCCAGAGACGGGACTACGAGCAGTACTTC
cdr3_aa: CASSQRRDYEQYF

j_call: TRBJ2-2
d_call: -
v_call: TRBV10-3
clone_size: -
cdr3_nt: TGTGCCAGCAGCCCCGGTAGGGCCTCGAACACCGGGGAGCTGTTTTTT
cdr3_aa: CASSPGRASNTGELFF

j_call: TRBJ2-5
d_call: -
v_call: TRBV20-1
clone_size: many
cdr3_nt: TGCAGTGCCACCCCCCGGATCCAAGAGACCCAGTACTTC
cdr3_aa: CSATPRIQETQYF

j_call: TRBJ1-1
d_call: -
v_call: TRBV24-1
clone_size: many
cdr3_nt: TGTGCCACCAGTGATTCGGGCTCTCTGAACACTGAAGCTTTCTTT
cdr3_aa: CATSDSGSLNTEAFF

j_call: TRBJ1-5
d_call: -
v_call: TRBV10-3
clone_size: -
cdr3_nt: TGTGCCAGCAGGAATCCTTCGAGGGGGGGGAGAGATCAGCCCCAGCATTTT
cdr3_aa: CASRNPSRGGRDQPQHF

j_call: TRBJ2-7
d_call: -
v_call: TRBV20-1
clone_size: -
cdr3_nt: TGCAGTGTACAGGAAGCAGGGGACTCCTCCTACGAGCAGTACTTC
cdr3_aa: CSVQEAGDSSYEQYF

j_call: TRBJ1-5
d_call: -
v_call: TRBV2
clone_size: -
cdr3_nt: TGTGCCAGCAGTTACTCGGCGGATCCTAATCAGCCCCAGCATTTT
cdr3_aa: CASSYSADPNQPQHF

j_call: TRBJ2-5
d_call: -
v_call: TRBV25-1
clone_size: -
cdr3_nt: TGTGCCAGCAGTGCTAGTGAGGCAGGGGAAGAGACCCAGTACTTC
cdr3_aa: CASSASEAGEETQYF

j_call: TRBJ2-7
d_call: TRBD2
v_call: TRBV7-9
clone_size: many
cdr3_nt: TGTGCCAGCAGCTTAGAGGCAAGCGGGGGAAAGGGCGAGCAGTACTTC
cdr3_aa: CASSLEASGGKGEQYF

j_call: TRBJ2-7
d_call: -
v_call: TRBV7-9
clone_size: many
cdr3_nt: TGTGCCAGCAGCTCCGGGGCACGGGACAACTCCTACGAGCAGTACTTC
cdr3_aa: CASSSGARDNSYEQYF

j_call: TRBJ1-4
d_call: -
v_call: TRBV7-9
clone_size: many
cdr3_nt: TGTGCCAGCAGCCCTCGGGAAACGAGTGAAAAACTGTTTTTT
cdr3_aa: CASSPRETSEKLFF

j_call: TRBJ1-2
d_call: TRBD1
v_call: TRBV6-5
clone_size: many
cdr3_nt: TGTGCCAGCAGTCGAGACAGGGGCAGGCCAAACTATGGCTACACCTTC
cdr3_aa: CASSRDRGRPNYGYTF

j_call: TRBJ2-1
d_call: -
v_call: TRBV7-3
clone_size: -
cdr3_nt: TGTGCCAGCAGCTTAACCGGGAGCGGCGATGAGCAGTTCTTC
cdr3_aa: CASSLTGSGDEQFF